This T cell receptor beta chain is drawn from a study of technical replicates of blood from a few donors. Sequencing used immunoSEQ multiplex PCR; TCRdb keeps in-frame clones, though not all of them. The sample lists 66,000 or so clones, approximately 88% occurring once. The V end was cut by 5 bases, the J end by 3 bases, with 7 bases between. CDR1 SGHRS and CDR2 YFSETQ come from the germline V gene. The CDR3 length is 12 residues. The chain links TRBV5-1 to TRBJ2-3; no clear D gene. The material sequenced was PBMCs. This TCR derives from a human donor in good health. Some clones in this sample may be carry-over from other donors' samples. The CDR3 loop is CASSERTDTQYF. CDR3 sequence (DNA): TGCGCCAGCAGTGAGAGAACAGATACGCAGTATTTT. Full variable domain (outside the CDR3, taken from reference TRBV5-1 and TRBJ2-3): KAGVTQTPRYLIKTRGQQVTLSCSPISGHRSVSWYQQTPGQGLQFLFEYFSETQRNKGNFPGRFSGRQFSNSRSEMNVSTLELGDSALYLCASSERTDTQYFGPGTRLTVL.